A selection of T cell receptor beta chains follows, all from one sample in a study of beta chain features in type 1 diabetes. Sequencing was performed with immunoSEQ multiplex PCR; in TCRdb, only in-frame clones are kept and a portion is missing. This table has tens of thousands of clones, 25% to 35% appearing once. The sequencing input was stem cell memory CD4+ T cells from blood. The receptors come from a woman in her late teens or twenties in good health. CDR3s include the opening cysteine and the closing phenylalanine or tryptophan. D genes are given only for firm matches. Some rows mark clone size as missing; the rest say once, few, many or name a class of expanded clone.

j_call	v_call	d_call	clone_size	cdr3_nt	cdr3_aa
TRBJ2-7	TRBV7-9	TRBD2	few	TGTGCCAGTAACAGCGGGACTACCTACGAGCAGTACTTC	CASNSGTTYEQYF
TRBJ1-4	TRBV5-1	.	.	TGCGCCAGCAGTTTCGGGCCCTCAGGAGGAAAACTGTTTTTT	CASSFGPSGGKLFF
TRBJ2-3	TRBV19	TRBD2	.	TGTGCCAGTAGAACTAGCGGGGGGATCACAGATACGCAGTATTTT	CASRTSGGITDTQYF
TRBJ2-7	TRBV30	TRBD1	few	TGTGCCTGGAACAGGGGGCTACACGAGCAGTACTTC	CAWNRGLHEQYF
TRBJ2-5	TRBV11-2	.	.	TGTGCCAGCAGCCGGGAAATTGGTCAAGAGACCCAGTACTTC	CASSREIGQETQYF
TRBJ1-5	TRBV2	.	few	TGTGCCAGCAGTGGAGGCCGTTATCAGCCCCAGCATTTT	CASSGGRYQPQHF
TRBJ2-5	TRBV30	.	few	TGTGCCTGGAGTGTCAGGGGTTTAGAGACCCAGTACTTC	CAWSVRGLETQYF
TRBJ2-1	TRBV30	.	.	TGTGCCTGGAGTGTACCGGTCAATGAGCAGTTCTTC	CAWSVPVNEQFF
TRBJ2-4	TRBV4-1	.	.	TGCGCCAGCAGCCATCCGGGAGTAGCCAAAAACATTCAGTACTTC	CASSHPGVAKNIQYF
TRBJ1-6	TRBV21-1	.	few	TGTGCCAGCAGCAAACACGGACAGTTTTCACCCCTCCACTTT	CASSKHGQFSPLHF
TRBJ1-5	TRBV19	.	.	TGTGCCAGTAGTTCCCTGGACATTCGTCAGCCCCAGCATTTT	CASSSLDIRQPQHF
TRBJ2-1	TRBV11-2	.	.	TGTGCCAGCAGCTTAGATGTCCGTAATGAGCAGTTCTTC	CASSLDVRNEQFF
TRBJ2-4	TRBV7-2	.	few	TGTGCCAGCAACCCGAGTTTAGCCAAAAACATTCAGTACTTC	CASNPSLAKNIQYF
TRBJ2-1	TRBV5-4	.	few	TGTGCCAGCAGCCCGTCACCAGGGGAATCCTACAATGAGCAGTTCTTC	CASSPSPGESYNEQFF
TRBJ2-7	TRBV30	TRBD1	.	TGTGCCTGGAGTAGGCTCATCGCAGGACAGGGGGCTTACGAGCAGTACTTC	CAWSRLIAGQGAYEQYF
TRBJ2-1	TRBV7-2	.	.	TGTGCCAGCAGCTTACCCGGGACGGGGGTCAATGAGCAGTTCTTC	CASSLPGTGVNEQFF
TRBJ2-1	TRBV6-6	TRBD2	.	TGTGCCAGTAGTGGACTAGCGGGAGGGGGGGGCAATGAGCAGTTCTTC	CASSGLAGGGGNEQFF
TRBJ2-1	TRBV7-6	TRBD2	.	TGTGCCAGCAGCTCCGGGACTAGCGATGAGCAGTTCTTC	CASSSGTSDEQFF
TRBJ2-1	TRBV4-1	TRBD2	.	TGCGCCAGCAGCCAAGATCGGGCTAGCGGGCACAATGAGCAGTTCTTC	CASSQDRASGHNEQFF
TRBJ2-3	TRBV7-9	.	few	TGTGCCAGCAGCCAAGGGATAGCGTCAGATACGCAGTATTTT	CASSQGIASDTQYF
TRBJ2-3	TRBV27	.	few	TGTGCCAGCAGTTGGGGGGGCGACCCCCTTTTCACAGATACGCAGTATTTT	CASSWGGDPLFTDTQYF
TRBJ2-3	TRBV11-3	.	.	TGTGCCAGCAGTCGGACTACGACCACAGATACGCAGTATTTT	CASSRTTTTDTQYF
TRBJ1-3	TRBV9	TRBD1	.	TGTGCCAGCAGCCGTCGGTGGGACAGGGGGCGCGGGGGGTCTGGAAACACCATATATTTT	CASSRRWDRGRGGSGNTIYF
TRBJ1-1	TRBV7-9	.	.	TGTGCCAGCAGCCGGGGTGCGGACACTGAAGCTTTCTTT	CASSRGADTEAFF
TRBJ1-2	TRBV11-2	.	.	TGTGCCACCAGTTCAACAAGCTATGGCTACACCTTC	CATSSTSYGYTF
TRBJ2-3	TRBV2	TRBD2	few	TGTGCCAGCAGTGAGTCCAGCGGGGGAACAGATACGCAGTATTTT	CASSESSGGTDTQYF
TRBJ2-7	TRBV6-5	TRBD2	few	TGTGCCAGCAGTTACGATCGCGGACTAGCGAATTACGAGCAGTACTTC	CASSYDRGLANYEQYF
TRBJ1-1	TRBV5-4	TRBD1	.	TGCGCCAGCAGCCAAGAGGACAGGGGGAACACTGAAGCTTTCTTT	CASSQEDRGNTEAFF
TRBJ2-1	TRBV5-1	TRBD1	.	TGCGCCAGCAGCTCCGACGGGACAGGGGGATCGGGTGAGCAGTTCTTC	CASSSDGTGGSGEQFF
TRBJ1-2	TRBV7-9	.	.	TGTGCCAGCAGCCCCCTGGAGGGTGGCTATGGCTACACCTTC	CASSPLEGGYGYTF